Listed below are T cell receptor beta chains from one sample, sequenced in a study of tumor-infiltrating lymphocytes in primary liver carcinoma. TCRdb independently ran MiXCR on the multiplex PCR reads; one entry per CDR3 protein. The sample contains some 320,000 distinct CDR3 sequences, 65% of which appear only once. The sequenced sample consisted of peripheral blood. The source of these receptors is a man aged 40-49 years with primary liver carcinoma and hepatitis B virus infection. CDR3s include the opening cysteine and the closing phenylalanine or tryptophan. The D gene is left open where the match is weak. Size tells how often a clone was seen (once, few, many) or the class of an expanded clone, and some rows leave it out.

CDR3	DNA	size	V	J	D
CASSLGASGRWNEQFF	TGTGCCAGCAGTTTGGGTGCTAGCGGGAGATGGAATGAGCAGTTCTTC	few	TRBV28	TRBJ2-1	TRBD2
CASSYAEGLTDTQYF	TGTGCCAGCAGTTACGCCGAGGGGCTCACAGATACGCAGTATTTT	many	TRBV6-5	TRBJ2-3	-
CASSLRLGAAEAFF	TGTGCCAGCAGCTTACGACTGGGGGCCGCTGAAGCTTTCTTT	many	TRBV7-9	TRBJ1-1	-
CASSFPQGPCTGELFF	TGTGCCAGCAGTTTCCCACAGGGGCCTTGCACCGGGGAGCTGTTTTTT	-	TRBV28	TRBJ2-2	TRBD1
CASSYWDSYNEQFF	TGTGCCAGCAGTTACTGGGACTCTTACAATGAACAGTTCTTC	-	TRBV6-5	TRBJ2-1	-
CATSDPTAGSASEQFF	TGTGCCACCAGTGACCCCACGGCGGGAAGTGCAAGTGAGCAGTTCTTC	-	TRBV24-1	TRBJ2-1	-
CANSQRLAGAGTDTQYF	TGTGCTAACAGTCAGAGACTAGCGGGAGCGGGCACAGATACCCAGTATTTT	-	TRBV6-2/TRBV6-3	TRBJ2-3	TRBD2
CASGDYQETQYF	TGTGCCAGCGGGGACTACCAAGAGACCCAGTACTTC	many	TRBV6-2/TRBV6-3	TRBJ2-5	-
CASTLLSGGQETQYF	TGCGCCAGCACCCTTCTCAGCGGGGGGCAAGAGACCCAGTACTTC	once	TRBV5-1	TRBJ2-5	TRBD2
CASSPRSSGSTDTQYF	TGTGCCAGCTCACCTCGTTCTAGCGGGAGTACAGATACGCAGTATTTT	-	TRBV18	TRBJ2-3	TRBD2
CSVRSGSAYGYTF	TGCAGCGTCCGGTCAGGGAGCGCCTATGGCTACACCTTC	-	TRBV29-1	TRBJ1-2	-
CASSSPRASGPTGELFF	TGTGCCAGCAGCTCCCCCCGTGCTAGCGGGCCCACCGGGGAGCTGTTTTTT	-	TRBV28	TRBJ2-2	TRBD2
CSVDAGTNSGELFF	TGTAGCGTTGACGCAGGGACGAACTCCGGGGAGCTGTTTTTT	-	TRBV29-1	TRBJ2-2	-
CSARQGAQGANVLTF	TGCAGCGCTCGACAGGGGGCACAGGGGGCCAACGTCCTGACTTTC	once	TRBV20-1	TRBJ2-6	TRBD1
CASSQGSRVSEQYF	TGTGCCAGCAGCCAAGGTTCCAGGGTGAGCGAGCAGTACTTC	few	TRBV14	TRBJ2-7	-
CASSVVGETQYF	TGTGCCAGCAGCGTAGTAGGGGAGACCCAGTACTTC	-	TRBV9	TRBJ2-5	-
CASSLPATGPLYNEQFF	TGTGCCAGCAGCCTCCCTGCGACTGGCCCGCTCTACAATGAGCAGTTCTTC	-	TRBV14	TRBJ2-1	-
CASSTGTVQETQYF	TGTGCCAGCAGCACCGGGACGGTCCAAGAGACCCAGTACTTC	many	TRBV5-4	TRBJ2-5	-
CASSLDGTYLSGGYTF	TGTGCCAGCAGCTTGGACGGGACTTATCTTTCCGGGGGCTACACCTTC	-	TRBV11-2	TRBJ1-2	-
CASSNGRNEKLFF	TGTGCCAGCAGTAATGGACGGAATGAAAAACTGTTTTTT	many	TRBV6-5	TRBJ1-4	-
CASSRDRYDQYF	TGTGCCAGCAGCCGGGACAGATACGACCAGTACTTC	-	TRBV5-5	TRBJ2-7	TRBD1
CASSLTVGGLHF	TGTGCCAGCAGTTTAACGGTGGGGGGTCTGCATTTT	-	TRBV12-3/TRBV12-4	TRBJ1-5	-
CASKGTSGSKQFF	TGTGCCAGCAAAGGGACTAGCGGGAGTAAGCAGTTCTTC	-	TRBV6-1	TRBJ2-1	TRBD2
CASSPLISETKNIQYF	TGTGCCAGCAGCCCCCTGATTAGCGAGACCAAAAACATTCAGTACTTC	-	TRBV14	TRBJ2-4	-
CASTLGTINYEQYF	TGTGCCAGTACCCTGGGGACTATCAATTACGAGCAGTACTTC	-	TRBV28	TRBJ2-7	TRBD2
CASSPRLASSSYNEQFF	TGTGCCAGCTCACCAAGGCTAGCGTCCAGCTCCTACAATGAGCAGTTCTTC	-	TRBV18	TRBJ2-1	-
CAISGTLSQETQYF	TGCGCCATTAGTGGGACATTATCGCAAGAGACCCAGTACTTC	-	TRBV10-2	TRBJ2-5	-
CAIAGTSGRAWAGEQFF	TGTGCCATCGCGGGGACTAGCGGGAGGGCCTGGGCGGGGGAGCAGTTCTTC	-	TRBV10-3	TRBJ2-1	TRBD2
CSARVSRSYEQYF	TGCAGTGCTAGAGTCAGCAGGTCCTACGAGCAGTACTTC	-	TRBV20-1	TRBJ2-7	-